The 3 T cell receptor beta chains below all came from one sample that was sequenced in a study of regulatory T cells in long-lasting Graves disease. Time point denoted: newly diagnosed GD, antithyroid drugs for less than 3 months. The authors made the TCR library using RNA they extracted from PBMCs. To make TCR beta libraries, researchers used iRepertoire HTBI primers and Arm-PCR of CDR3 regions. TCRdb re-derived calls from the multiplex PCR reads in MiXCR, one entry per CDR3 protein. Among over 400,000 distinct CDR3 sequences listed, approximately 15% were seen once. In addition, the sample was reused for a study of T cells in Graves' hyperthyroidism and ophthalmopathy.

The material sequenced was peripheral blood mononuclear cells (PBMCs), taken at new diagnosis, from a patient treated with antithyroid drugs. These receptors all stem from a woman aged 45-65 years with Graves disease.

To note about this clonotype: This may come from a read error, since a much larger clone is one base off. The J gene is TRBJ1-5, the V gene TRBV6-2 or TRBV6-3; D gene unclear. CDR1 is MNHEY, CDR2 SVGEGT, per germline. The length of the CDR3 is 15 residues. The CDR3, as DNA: TGTGCCAGCAGTTACGAGGGCAGCCAAGGTCAGCCCCTGCATTTT. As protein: CASSYEGSQGQPLHF.

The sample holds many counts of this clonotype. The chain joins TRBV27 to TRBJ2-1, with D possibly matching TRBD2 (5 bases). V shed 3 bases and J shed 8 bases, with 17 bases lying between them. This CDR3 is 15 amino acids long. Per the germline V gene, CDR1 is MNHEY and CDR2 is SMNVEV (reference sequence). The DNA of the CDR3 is TGTGCCAGCAGTTTGAAGGAGGATGGAAGCGATGAGCAGTTCTTC. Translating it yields CASSLKEDGSDEQFF.

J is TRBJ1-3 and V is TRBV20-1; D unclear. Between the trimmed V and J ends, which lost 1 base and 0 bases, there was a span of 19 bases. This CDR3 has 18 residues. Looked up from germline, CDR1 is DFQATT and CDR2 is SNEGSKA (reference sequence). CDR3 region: CSARAEHGFLNSGNTIYF. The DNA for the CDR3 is TGCAGTGCTAGAGCCGAGCACGGGTTCCTTAACTCTGGAAACACCATATATTTT.